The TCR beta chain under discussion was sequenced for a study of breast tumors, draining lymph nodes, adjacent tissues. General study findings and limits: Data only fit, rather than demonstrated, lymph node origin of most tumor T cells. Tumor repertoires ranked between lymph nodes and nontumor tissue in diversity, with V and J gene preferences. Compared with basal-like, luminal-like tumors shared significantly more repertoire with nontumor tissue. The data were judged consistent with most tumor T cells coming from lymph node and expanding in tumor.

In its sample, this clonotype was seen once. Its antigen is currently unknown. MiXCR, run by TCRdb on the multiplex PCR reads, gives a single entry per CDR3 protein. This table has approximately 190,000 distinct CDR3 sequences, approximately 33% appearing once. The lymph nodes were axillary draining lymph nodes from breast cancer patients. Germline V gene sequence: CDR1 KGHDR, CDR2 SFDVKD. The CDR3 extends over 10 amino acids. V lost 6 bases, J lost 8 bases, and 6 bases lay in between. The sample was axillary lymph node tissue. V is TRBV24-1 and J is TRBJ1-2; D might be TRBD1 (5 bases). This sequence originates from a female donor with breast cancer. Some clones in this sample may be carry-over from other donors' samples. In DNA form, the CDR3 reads TGTGCCACCAGTTGGGGGGGCTACACCTTC. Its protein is CATSWGGYTF.